A single count supports the clone carrying this T cell receptor beta chain. What it binds is unknown. Clones were sequenced by immunoSEQ multiplex PCR, and TCRdb holds only the in-frame ones, with some missing. The table records 85,000 to 100,000 clones, more than 85% of them present only once. These data are taken from a study of OX40 agonist ivuxolimab in advanced cancers. This CDR3 contains 16 residues. V lost 3 bases, J lost 8 bases, and 23 bases lay in between. Germline lookup yields CDR1 SGDLS and CDR2 YYNGEE. The study, taken as a whole, reports: On average, a greater number of expanded clones characterised CD8+ T cells relative to CD4+. The study observed clonal expansion of CD4+ and CD8+ blood T cells by week 6 at 0.1 to 3.0 mg/kg.

The receptor was derived from an adult with an advanced solid tumor such as melanoma, head and neck, liver or kidney cancer. The chain has TRBV9 and TRBJ1-2; D is perhaps TRBD1 (5 bases). Sequenced here: CD4+ or CD8+ T cells sorted from blood, sampled in a trial of the OX40 agonist ivuxolimab. DNA for the CDR3: TGTGCCAGCAGCGAGGGCGGCGCAGGGAGGACTATGGGCTACACCTTC. Translating gives CASSEGGAGRTMGYTF.